This TCR beta chain was captured by sequencing in a study of T cells in Graves' hyperthyroidism and ophthalmopathy. It was RNA transcripts that yielded the amplified TCR beta CDR3 regions. The HTBI primer set served for first-round RT-PCR of the TCR CDR3. MiXCR, run by TCRdb on the multiplex PCR reads, gives a single entry per CDR3 protein. In the table there are around 500,000 distinct CDR3 sequences, 15% to 20% of which are singletons. Germline V gives CDR1 SGHTA, CDR2 FQGNSA. CDR3 size: 15 residues. V trimming: 5 bases; J trimming: 3 bases; junction bases outside the gene matches: 9. This clonotype was recorded a few times. Its antigen is not identified. Study conclusions and caveats: Most thyroid clonotypes with frequency above 0.001 were detected in blood. In simple terms, a model built on 13 V-J features told ophthalmopathy apart from stable hyperthyroidism.

The study included ophthalmopathy patients with Clinical Activity Score at least 3, NOSPECS grade at least 4 and duration under 3 months. Diagnoses were made from clinical symptoms, serum measures (thyroxine and TRAb), thyroid ultrasound and orbital computed tomography. Sample: blood. V gene TRBV7-2 combines with J gene TRBJ1-2; 7 nucleotides line up with TRBD1. The sequence came from a woman aged 25-40 years with Graves' ophthalmopathy. In DNA, the CDR3 is TGTGCCAGCAGCATCTACAGGGGAAAAGACTATGGCTACACCTTC. It yields the protein CASSIYRGKDYGYTF.